This section outlines one TCR beta chain sequence together with its context. In germline, CDR1 is SGHNT, CDR2 YYREEE (reference sequence). V shed 3 bases and J shed 0 bases, with 7 bases lying between them. The CDR3 loop spans 13 amino acids. This sample is drawn from a study of blood T cell repertoires in COVID-19. Across the whole study: PBMCs, B-cell-depleted T cells, or T cells were the source of the cDNA or gDNA that made up the material.

How the authors handled the data: Nucleated cell counts were estimated from reference gene primer amplification. The table came from immunoSEQ multiplex PCR; TCRdb's copy has only in-frame clones and leaves some out. From that table come the V and J calls and clone size; the DNA was used to work out D and trimming. The data contain about 130,000 clones, over 70% of them seen just once; the ten biggest clones take up about a fifth. The sample was peripheral blood. This chain connects TRBV5-4 to TRBJ2-7; tentatively, D is TRBD1 (5 bases). The receptor's source is a man older than 75 with acute or convalescent COVID-19. The CDR3 DNA reads TGTGCCAGCAGCTCTACAGGCTCCTACGAGCAGTACTTC. Protein sequence: CASSSTGSYEQYF.